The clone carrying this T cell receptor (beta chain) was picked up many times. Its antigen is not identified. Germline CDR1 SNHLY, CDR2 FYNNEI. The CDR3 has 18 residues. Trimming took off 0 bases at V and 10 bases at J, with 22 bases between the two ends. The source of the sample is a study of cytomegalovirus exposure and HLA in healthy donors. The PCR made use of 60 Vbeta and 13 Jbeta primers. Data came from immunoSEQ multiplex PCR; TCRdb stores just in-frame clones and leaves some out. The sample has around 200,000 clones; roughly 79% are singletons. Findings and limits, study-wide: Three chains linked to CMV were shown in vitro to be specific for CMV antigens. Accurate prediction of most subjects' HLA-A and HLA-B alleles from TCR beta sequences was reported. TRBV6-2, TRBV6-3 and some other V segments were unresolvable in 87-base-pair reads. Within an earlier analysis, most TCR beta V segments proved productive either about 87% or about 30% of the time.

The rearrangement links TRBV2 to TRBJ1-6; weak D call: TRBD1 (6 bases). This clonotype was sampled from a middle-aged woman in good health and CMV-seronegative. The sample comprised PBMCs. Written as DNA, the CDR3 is TGTGCCAGCAGTGAAGCGCTTCTAACGGGGGGGCCTCTCTCACCCCTCCACTTT. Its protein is CASSEALLTGGPLSPLHF.